Below, 15 T cell receptor beta chains from the same sample are listed, as sequenced in a study of T cell repertoires in cytomegalovirus infection. Antigen specificity for these receptors is unknown. TCRdb re-derived calls from the reads in MiXCR, one entry per CDR3 protein. The table records about half a million distinct CDR3 sequences, 30% to 40% of them present only once. Here the sequenced sample was cultured PBMCs, taken from culture after CMV antigen stimulation. The receptors derive from a human donor in good health (CMV status not recorded). Some clones in this sample may be carry-over from other donors' samples.

The table lists this clonotype with a few counts. The V gene is TRBV7-2, the J gene TRBJ2-7, with D possibly TRBD2 on 5 matching bases. The CDR3 has 14 residues. Germline-derived CDR1 and CDR2 are SGHTA and FQGNSA. Trimming left V 2 bases short and J 2 bases short, with 10 bases between. The CDR3 reads CASSLLYGTYEQYF. In nucleotides, the CDR3 is TGTGCCAGCAGCTTATTGTACGGGACCTACGAGCAGTACTTC. The whole variable domain, remainder taken from reference TRBV7-2 and TRBJ2-7, is GAGVSQSPSNKVTEKGKDVELRCDPISGHTALYWYRQSLGQGLEFLIYFQGNSAPDKSGLPSDRFSAERTGGSVSTLTIQRTQQEDSAVYLCASSLLYGTYEQYFGPGTRLTVT.

Comments on this clonotype: Since a much larger clone is just one base distant, this may be a read error. This rearrangement joins TRBV7-2 to TRBJ2-2; D possibly corresponds to TRBD1 (5 bases). CDR3 length: 14 amino acids. Germline CDR1 is SGHTA and CDR2 is FQGNSA. Trimming pared 1 base from V and 4 bases from J, leaving 7 bases between. CDR3 DNA sequence: TGTGCCAGCAGCTTAGAGGGGATCACCGGGGAGCTGTTTTTT. It yields the protein CASSLEGITGELFF.

This clonotype appeared a few times. The chain combines TRBV7-9 with TRBJ2-7; 9 nucleotides align to TRBD1. This CDR3 spans 16 amino acids. Germline trimming cut 2 bases from V and 7 bases from J; bases unmatched to any gene: 12. The germline gives CDR1 SEHNR, CDR2 FQNEAQ (reference sequence). CDR3 protein: CASSLYVDRGLEEQYF. DNA for the CDR3: TGTGCCAGCAGCTTATACGTGGACAGGGGTTTGGAGGAGCAGTACTTC.

This clonotype came up a few times. The CDR3 protein is CASSIGQMNQPQHF. In DNA, the CDR3 is TGTGCCAGCAGCATCGGACAGATGAATCAGCCCCAGCATTTT. The rearrangement links TRBV7-2 to TRBJ1-5, with D maybe TRBD1 (6 bases). This CDR3 region has 14 residues. V dropped 5 bases and J dropped 4 bases, with 12 bases sitting between them. Per germline, CDR1 SGHTA and CDR2 FQGNSA.

The chain combines TRBV4-1 with TRBJ2-2; D possibly corresponds to TRBD2 (6 bases). The V gene lost 3 bases and the J gene lost 5 bases, with 13 bases spanning the gap. Germline CDR1 reads MGHRA; CDR2 reads YSYEKL. This CDR3 comprises 15 residues. CDR3 nucleotide sequence: TGCGCCAGCAGCCAGATGGATCGGGAGACCGGGGAGCTGTTTTTT. Translating gives CASSQMDRETGELFF.

Only a few counts were recorded for this clonotype. V usage is TRBV12-3 or TRBV12-4 and J usage is TRBJ2-7; D not resolved. V gave up 6 bases and J gave up 2 bases, with 5 bases separating them. CDR3 length: 11 residues. This CDR3 reads CASRATYEQYF. DNA of the CDR3: TGTGCCAGCAGGGCTACCTACGAGCAGTACTTC.

In its sample, this clonotype was seen a few times. The genes are TRBV19 and TRBJ2-2, with TRBD2 matching 12 bases. This CDR3 is 14 amino acids long. Germline V lookup: CDR1 LNHDA, CDR2 SQIVND (reference sequence). V lost 11 bases, J lost 5 bases, and 6 bases stayed unmatched. CDR3 DNA sequence: TGTGCCTGCCGGACTAGCGGGACGACCGGGGAGCTGTTTTTT. Its translation: CACRTSGTTGELFF.

The gene calls are TRBV5-1 and TRBJ2-3, with TRBD2 identical over 9 bases. The CDR3 sequence is 19 residues long. V lost 1 base, J lost 5 bases, and 17 bases stayed unmatched. Germline V gives CDR1 SGHRS, CDR2 YFSETQ. The CDR3 nucleotides read TGCGCCAGCAGCTTGTCATTAGCGGGAGCATCGGGTTTAGGAGATACGCAGTATTTT. This encodes CASSLSLAGASGLGDTQYF.

The chain employs TRBV24-1 and TRBJ2-3, with D maybe TRBD2 (6 bases). The V and J ends lost 3 bases and 5 bases respectively, with 11 bases between them. The CDR3 has 14 amino acids. Germline-derived CDR1 and CDR2 are KGHDR and SFDVKD. CDR3: CATSDKASEDTQYF. The CDR3 DNA is TGTGCCACCAGTGATAAAGCTAGCGAAGATACGCAGTATTTT.

V gene TRBV4-3 combines with J gene TRBJ2-4; D possibly corresponds to TRBD1 (6 bases). CDR3 length equals 13 residues. V was shortened by 0 bases and J by 11 bases, with 11 bases between the two germline ends. Germline loops: CDR1 LGHNA, CDR2 YSLEER. CDR3 nucleotides: TGCGCCAGCAGCCAAGATCAGGGGTTTGTTCAGTACTTC. Its protein product is CASSQDQGFVQYF.

This clonotype was observed a few times. V is TRBV6-5 and J is TRBJ2-2; 10 positions agree with TRBD2. The CDR3 covers 18 residues. With V trimmed by 1 base and J by 6 bases, 11 bases remained unmatched. Germline values: CDR1 MNHEY, CDR2 SVGAGI. CDR3: CASSYLFPSGSGAGELFF. CDR3 coding DNA: TGTGCCAGCAGTTACTTATTTCCTAGCGGGAGTGGAGCCGGGGAGCTGTTTTTT.

This clonotype was seen at least ten times. The chain couples TRBV7-2 to TRBJ2-5; 7 bases are shared with TRBD1. Germline V gives CDR1 SGHTA, CDR2 FQGNSA. V was clipped by 4 bases and J by 1 base; unmatched bases: 3. This CDR3 is built from 14 residues. CDR3 region: CASSWGQIQETQYF. The CDR3 nucleotides read TGTGCCAGCAGCTGGGGACAGATCCAAGAGACCCAGTACTTC.

The chain has TRBV6-2 or TRBV6-3 and TRBJ2-7; no clear D. Deletions cut 2 bases from V and 2 bases from J, with 10 bases between. CDR1 is MNHEY and CDR2 is SVGEGT in the germline V gene. The CDR3 consists of 14 residues. In DNA form, the CDR3 reads TGTGCCAGCAGTTACAAGATCCCAACCTACGAGCAGTACGTC. It encodes CASSYKIPTYEQYV.

This sequence joins TRBV28 and TRBJ2-7, with 9 positions matching TRBD2. From germline, CDR1 is MDHEN and CDR2 SYDVKM. This CDR3 comprises 14 residues. With V trimmed by 4 bases and J by 5 bases, 6 bases remained unmatched. Here the CDR3 reads CASSSRLAANEQYF. The CDR3 DNA reads as TGTGCCAGCAGTTCTCGACTAGCGGCAAACGAGCAGTACTTC.

This CDR3 reads CASGGGGTLNEQFF. The CDR3 nucleotides are TGTGCCAGCGGGGGGGGAGGCACTCTCAATGAGCAGTTCTTC. The chain combines TRBV7-2 with TRBJ2-1; TRBD2 matches at 7 bases. V lost 8 bases, J lost 6 bases, and 10 bases stayed unmatched. Germline values: CDR1 SGHTA, CDR2 FQGNSA. The CDR3 sequence is 14 residues long.